One and the same sample provided the 9 T cell receptor beta chains below, sequenced in a study of OX40 agonist ivuxolimab in advanced cancers. Sequencing was performed with immunoSEQ multiplex PCR; in TCRdb, only in-frame clones are kept and a portion is missing. The sample lists fewer than 25,000 clones, 77% occurring once. This specimen consisted of CD4+ or CD8+ T cells sorted from blood, obtained in a trial of the OX40 agonist ivuxolimab. These receptors all come from an adult with an advanced solid tumor such as melanoma, head and neck, liver or kidney cancer.

This sequence joins TRBV4-2 and TRBJ2-7; no firm D call. The CDR3 extends over 11 amino acids. V was shortened by 6 bases and J by 3 bases, with 6 bases between the two germline ends. Looked up from germline, CDR1 is LGHNA and CDR2 is YNFKEQ. CDR3 bases: TGTGCCAGCAGTGGAGTCTACGAGCAGTACTTC. Translation gives CASSGVYEQYF.

The chain couples TRBV27 to TRBJ2-1; possibly TRBD1 for D (5 bases). V dropped 3 bases and J dropped 0 bases, with 9 bases sitting between them. There are 15 residues in the CDR3. The germline CDR1 and CDR2 sequences are MNHEY and SMNVEV (reference sequence). Here the CDR3 DNA reads TGTGCCAGCAGTTTGACAGTTAGCTCCTACAATGAGCAGTTCTTC. It translates to CASSLTVSSYNEQFF.

The chain employs TRBV5-5 and TRBJ2-1, with 10 positions matching TRBD1. Germline values: CDR1 SGHKS, CDR2 YYEKEE (reference sequence). V trimming: 4 bases; J trimming: 0 bases; junction bases outside the gene matches: 10. The CDR3 has 18 amino acids. CDR3 sequence (DNA): TGTGCCAGCAGCCTGCGGGACAGGGGCGTGAGCTCCTACAATGAGCAGTTCTTC. As protein: CASSLRDRGVSSYNEQFF. Complete variable domain (other parts from reference TRBV5-5 and TRBJ2-1): DAGVTQSPTHLIKTRGQQVTLRCSPISGHKSVSWYQQVLGQGPQFIFQYYEKEERGRGNFPDRFSARQFPNYSSELNVNALLLGDSALYLCASSLRDRGVSSYNEQFFGPGTRLTVL.

This clone was observed a handful of times. The chain uses TRBV5-6 and TRBJ2-1, with D possibly being TRBD2 (6 bases). Germline loops: CDR1 SGHDT, CDR2 YYEEEE. V gave up 4 bases and J gave up 8 bases, with 16 bases separating them. This CDR3 region has 14 residues. CDR3 DNA: TGTGCCAGCAGCCTACTACTAGCTGTGGATGAGCAGTTCTTC. Translating gives CASSLLLAVDEQFF.

This chain connects TRBV7-9 to TRBJ2-3; the D is unclear. V lost 1 base and J lost 7, with 6 bases in between. Germline CDR1 is SEHNR and CDR2 is FQNEAQ (reference sequence). The length of the CDR3 is 12 residues. CDR3 DNA: TGTGCCAGCAGCTTAGAACAGAATACGCAGTATTTT. It codes for CASSLEQNTQYF.

This rearrangement joins TRBV7-6 to TRBJ2-2, with TRBD1 as a possible D gene (6 bases). V lost 2 bases and J lost 4, with 8 bases in between. Germline values: CDR1 SGHVS, CDR2 FNYEAQ. The CDR3 covers 14 residues. The CDR3, as DNA: TGTGCCAGCAGCTTACTAGGGGGCACCGGGGAGCTGTTTTTT. Translating gives CASSLLGGTGELFF.

V is TRBV9 and J is TRBJ1-3, with D tentatively TRBD1 (5 bases). From germline, CDR1 is SGDLS and CDR2 YYNGEE. V gave up 3 bases and J gave up 4 bases, with 11 bases separating them. The CDR3 totals 14 residues. The CDR3 coding sequence is TGTGCCAGCAGCGGCAGGGTTCCCGGAAACACCATATATTTT. Its translation: CASSGRVPGNTIYF.

The genes are TRBV14 and TRBJ2-1, with TRBD2 matching 11 bases. The CDR3 spans 16 residues. The ends lost 3 bases at V and 4 bases at J; junction bases unmatched: 5. CDR1 is SGHDN, CDR2 FVKESK, per germline. The CDR3 DNA is TGTGCCAGCAGCCAGTTAGCGGGGGGGCCTTACAATGAGCAGTTCTTC. Protein: CASSQLAGGPYNEQFF.

This chain links TRBV7-2 with TRBJ1-5, with 9 bases matching TRBD1. CDR1 is SGHTA, CDR2 FQGNSA, per germline. V was pared by 5 bases and J by 0 bases, with 2 bases of the junction left unmatched. The CDR3 consists of 15 residues. This CDR3 reads CASSPTGGSNQPQHF. The CDR3, as DNA: TGTGCCAGCAGCCCGACAGGGGGTAGCAATCAGCCCCAGCATTTT.